The 21 T cell receptor beta chains below come from one sample, sequenced in a study of blood T cell repertoires in COVID-19. Libraries were prepared by immunoSEQ multiplex PCR; TCRdb keeps only in-frame clonotypes and omits some of them. The sample contains 180,000 or so clones, over 75% of which appear only once. Sequencing was performed on peripheral blood. The origin of the receptors is a man aged 55 to 70 who had recovered from COVID-19.

The V gene is TRBV6-2 or TRBV6-3, the J gene TRBJ1-2; no clear D. From germline, CDR1 is MNHEY and CDR2 SVGEGT. The CDR3 length is 13 residues. Trimming took off 6 bases at V and 8 bases at J, with 16 bases between the two ends. In nucleotides, the CDR3 is TGTGCCAGCAGGCCTACTTTGGGAGGCGGCTACACCTTC. Its protein is CASRPTLGGGYTF.

This clone has a single count. This chain connects TRBV9 to TRBJ1-1; TRBD1 might be the D (6 bases). The CDR3 runs to 14 residues. V lost 0 bases to trimming and J lost 5 bases, with 11 bases between them. Germline loops: CDR1 SGDLS, CDR2 YYNGEE. In DNA form, the CDR3 reads TGTGCCAGCAGCGTAGCTCTGGGGGCGACTGAAGCTTTCTTT. Translated: CASSVALGATEAFF.

This chain links TRBV4-2 with TRBJ2-7, with a weak D call TRBD1 (6 bases). The V end was cut by 1 base, the J end by 1 base, with 11 bases between. The CDR3 consists of 15 residues. The germline gives CDR1 LGHNA, CDR2 YNFKEQ. The CDR3 here is CASSQVWQGSYEQYF. For the CDR3, the DNA is TGTGCCAGCAGCCAAGTTTGGCAGGGGTCCTACGAGCAGTACTTC.

Here the CDR3 DNA reads TGTGCCACCAGTGATTTGCAACCGGGCCGGAGGAACACAGATACGCAGTATTTT. Protein sequence: CATSDLQPGRRNTDTQYF. This chain uses TRBV24-1 with TRBJ2-3; the D gene is possibly TRBD2 (5 bases). The CDR3 consists of 18 residues. The V end lost 0 bases, the J end lost 2 bases, and 17 bases lay between the germline ends. The germline V gene has CDR1 KGHDR and CDR2 SFDVKD.

This clone showed up just once. The J gene is TRBJ1-2, the V gene TRBV9; tentatively, D is TRBD1 (5 bases). Germline V gene sequence: CDR1 SGDLS, CDR2 YYNGEE. The CDR3 has 15 amino acids. The V gene lost 0 bases and the J gene lost 5 bases, with 14 bases spanning the gap. The CDR3 loop reads CASSVATGTEYGYTF. The CDR3, as DNA: TGTGCCAGCAGCGTAGCGACCGGGACTGAATATGGCTACACCTTC.

This chain connects TRBV18 to TRBJ2-1; 8 bases are a match to TRBD1. The germline V gene has CDR1 KGHSH and CDR2 LQKENI. The CDR3 length is 14 residues. V shed 5 bases, J shed 6 bases, and the junction held 6 bases outside the gene matches. In DNA form, the CDR3 reads TGTGCCAGCTCAACGTTGGACAGGGTCAATGAGCAGTTCTTC. Its protein product is CASSTLDRVNEQFF.

The CDR3 DNA reads TGTGCCAGCAGCTTATCAGGGGGTAAGGAGACCCAGTACTTC. As protein: CASSLSGGKETQYF. The V and J genes are TRBV13 and TRBJ2-5; 7 bases fit TRBD1. This CDR3 spans 14 amino acids. Germline lookup yields CDR1 PRHDT and CDR2 FYEKMQ (reference sequence). V lost 2 bases, J lost 5 bases, and 5 bases stayed unmatched.

The J gene is TRBJ1-2, the V gene TRBV19; 8 bases fit TRBD1. Trimming at V came to 3 bases and at J to 2 bases, leaving 11 bases not matched to a gene. This CDR3 contains 17 residues. The V gene's germline CDR1 is LNHDA and CDR2 SQIVND (reference sequence). As DNA, the CDR3 is TGTGCCAGTAGTATCGCCAGGGGGACAGGTCTGAACTATGGCTACACCTTC. Protein product: CASSIARGTGLNYGYTF.

The V gene is TRBV3-1 (or the pseudogene TRBV3-2), the J gene TRBJ2-1, with 8 bases matching TRBD2. The germline gives CDR1 LGHDT, CDR2 YNNKEL (reference sequence). V shed 6 bases and J 5 bases; nucleotides not matched to a gene: 9. The CDR3 runs 15 residues. The CDR3 loop is CASSVIAGSNNEQFF. As DNA, the CDR3 is TGTGCCAGCAGTGTAATAGCGGGGAGTAACAATGAGCAGTTCTTC.

The J gene is TRBJ2-4, the V gene TRBV14; 8 bases map to TRBD2. CDR1 and CDR2 from the germline V gene are SGHDN and FVKESK. Trimming cost V 5 bases and J 6 bases; bases outside gene matches: 9. The CDR3 contains 15 residues. The CDR3 loop is CASSDLAGLGNIQYF. CDR3 DNA sequence: TGTGCCAGCAGCGACCTAGCGGGCCTGGGAAACATTCAGTACTTC.

This sequence joins TRBV7-2 and TRBJ2-2, with D possibly being TRBD1 (5 bases). The germline CDR1 and CDR2 sequences are SGHTA and FQGNSA. V dropped 3 bases and J dropped 3 bases, with 8 bases sitting between them. The CDR3 is 14 residues long. This chain's CDR3 is CASSFTTDTGELFF. DNA for the CDR3: TGTGCCAGCAGCTTTACGACAGACACCGGGGAGCTGTTTTTT. The whole variable domain, filled in from reference TRBV7-2 and TRBJ2-2, reads GAGVSQSPSNKVTEKGKDVELRCDPISGHTALYWYRQSLGQGLEFLIYFQGNSAPDKSGLPSDRFSAERTGGSVSTLTIQRTQQEDSAVYLCASSFTTDTGELFFGEGSRLTVL.

This clone came up many times. The rearrangement joins TRBV7-2 to TRBJ2-2; D is possibly TRBD2 (6 bases). Trimming took off 0 bases at V and 7 bases at J, with 9 bases between the two ends. The germline V gene has CDR1 SGHTA and CDR2 FQGNSA. The CDR3 covers 14 residues. The CDR3 region is CASSLAAGGGELFF. Written as DNA, the CDR3 is TGTGCCAGCAGCTTAGCGGCCGGGGGCGGGGAGCTGTTTTTT.

J is TRBJ1-2 and V is TRBV2; D not certain. V was shortened by 4 bases and J by 8 bases, with 17 bases between the two germline ends. The CDR3 covers 14 residues. In germline, CDR1 is SNHLY, CDR2 FYNNEI. The CDR3 sequence: CASSVDTIIDGYTF. The DNA for the CDR3 is TGTGCCAGCAGTGTTGACACAATTATTGACGGCTACACCTTC.

The chain couples TRBV2 to TRBJ1-2; 8 bases line up with TRBD1. V was pared by 9 bases and J by 1 base, with 4 bases of the junction left unmatched. The CDR3 contains 13 residues. CDR1 is SNHLY, CDR2 FYNNEI, per germline. Written as DNA, the CDR3 is TGTGCCAGTCCGGACAGGGTTAACTATGGCTACACCTTC. Amino acids: CASPDRVNYGYTF.

The chain couples TRBV7-9 to TRBJ2-7; possible D gene TRBD1, 5 bases. The germline V gene has CDR1 SEHNR and CDR2 FQNEAQ (reference sequence). The CDR3 covers 14 residues. The V gene lost 0 bases and the J gene lost 3 bases, with 9 bases spanning the gap. The CDR3 DNA reads as TGTGCCAGCAGCTTAGCGCAGGGAAACTACGAGCAGTACTTC. Its protein is CASSLAQGNYEQYF.

CDR3 DNA sequence: TGTGCCAGTAAACCGGGACAGGACCCACCGTACTATGGCTACACCTTC. It yields the protein CASKPGQDPPYYGYTF. The chain recombines TRBV19 with TRBJ1-2, with 8 nucleotides matching TRBD1. The CDR3 runs to 16 residues. V lost 7 bases to trimming and J lost 3 bases; unmatched junction nucleotides: 13. Germline V gene data show CDR1 as LNHDA and CDR2 as SQIVND (reference sequence).

The V call is TRBV7-3, the J call TRBJ2-3; 7 positions match TRBD2. From germline, CDR1 is SGHTA and CDR2 FQGTGA. With 6 bases clipped from V and 1 base from J, the junction kept 7 bases outside the gene matches. CDR3 size: 15 residues. CDR3 sequence: CASSQQRGGTDTQYF. Here the CDR3 DNA reads TGTGCCAGCAGTCAGCAACGGGGGGGCACAGATACGCAGTATTTT.

V is TRBV29-1 and J is TRBJ1-2; 7 nucleotides match TRBD1. Germline V gene data show CDR1 as SQVTM and CDR2 as ANQGSEA. The CDR3 is made up of 14 amino acids. V lost 1 base, J lost 3 bases, and 5 bases stayed unmatched. CDR3 in DNA: TGCAGCGTTGAAGGGGGACAGACGGACTATGGCTACACCTTC. This gives the protein CSVEGGQTDYGYTF.

This sequence joins TRBV11-1 and TRBJ2-5; 13 bases are shared with TRBD2. The CDR3 is made up of 16 amino acids. J lost 3 bases, V lost 4 bases, and 5 bases had no gene match. Germline lookup yields CDR1 SGHAT and CDR2 FQDESV (reference sequence). The CDR3 is CASSSRTSGGEETQYF. CDR3 coding DNA: TGTGCCAGCAGCTCCCGGACTAGCGGGGGAGAAGAGACCCAGTACTTC.

This sequence joins TRBV7-3 and TRBJ2-5; a weak D match, TRBD2 (5 bases). Germline V gives CDR1 SGHTA, CDR2 FQGTGA. This CDR3 contains 15 residues. The ends were cut back, 1 base at V and 0 bases at J, with 9 bases in the middle. The CDR3 sequence: CASSLNGINQETQYF. Written as DNA, the CDR3 is TGTGCCAGCAGCTTAAACGGGATAAACCAAGAGACCCAGTACTTC.

V usage is TRBV18 and J usage is TRBJ2-1; perhaps TRBD2 as D (6 bases). CDR3 length: 15 amino acids. Germline CDR1 reads KGHSH; CDR2 reads LQKENI. Between the trimmed V and J ends, which lost 3 bases and 5 bases, there was a span of 14 bases. CDR3 DNA: TGTGCCAGCTCACCGGCCGGGGGTTTCCACAATGAGCAGTTCTTC. Amino acids: CASSPAGGFHNEQFF.